This T cell receptor beta chain originates from a study of technical replicates of blood from a few donors. The V end lost 2 bases, the J end lost 8 bases, and 16 bases lay between the germline ends. The V gene's germline CDR1 is SGHVS and CDR2 FQNEAQ. This CDR3 spans 15 amino acids. Sequencing was performed with immunoSEQ multiplex PCR; in TCRdb, only in-frame clones are kept and a portion is missing. This table holds tens of thousands of clones, roughly 95% found once. The origin of this receptor is a human donor in good health. The V call is TRBV7-8, the J call TRBJ2-1; D possibly corresponds to TRBD2 (7 bases). The source material was T cells isolated from PBMCs. The CDR3 DNA is TGTGCCAGCAGCTTATGGCGGGGGCCAAGTCATGAGCAGTTCTTC. Its protein product is CASSLWRGPSHEQFF. Full variable domain (missing parts from reference TRBV7-8 and TRBJ2-1): GAGVSQSPRYKVAKRGQDVALRCDPISGHVSLFWYQQALGQGPEFLTYFQNEAQLDKSGLPSDRFFAERPEGSVSTLKIQRTQQEDSAVYLCASSLWRGPSHEQFFGPGTRLTVL.